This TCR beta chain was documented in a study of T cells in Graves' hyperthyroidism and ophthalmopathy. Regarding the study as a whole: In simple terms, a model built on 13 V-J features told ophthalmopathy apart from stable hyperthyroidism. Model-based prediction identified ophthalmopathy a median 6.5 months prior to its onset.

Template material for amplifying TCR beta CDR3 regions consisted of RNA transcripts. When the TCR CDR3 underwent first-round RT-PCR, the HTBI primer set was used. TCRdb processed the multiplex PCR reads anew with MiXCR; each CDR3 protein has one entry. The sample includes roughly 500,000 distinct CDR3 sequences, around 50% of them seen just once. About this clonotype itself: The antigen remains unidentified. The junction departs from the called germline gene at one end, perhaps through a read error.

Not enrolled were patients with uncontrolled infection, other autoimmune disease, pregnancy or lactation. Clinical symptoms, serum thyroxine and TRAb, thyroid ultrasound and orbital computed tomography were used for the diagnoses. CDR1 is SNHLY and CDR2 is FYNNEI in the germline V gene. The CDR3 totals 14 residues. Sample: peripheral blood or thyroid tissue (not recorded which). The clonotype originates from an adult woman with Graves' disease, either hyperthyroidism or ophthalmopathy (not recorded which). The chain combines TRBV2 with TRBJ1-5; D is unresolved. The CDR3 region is CASRDGFSNQPQHF. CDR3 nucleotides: TGTGCCAGCCGTGATGGTTTTAGCAATCAGCCCCAGCATTTT.